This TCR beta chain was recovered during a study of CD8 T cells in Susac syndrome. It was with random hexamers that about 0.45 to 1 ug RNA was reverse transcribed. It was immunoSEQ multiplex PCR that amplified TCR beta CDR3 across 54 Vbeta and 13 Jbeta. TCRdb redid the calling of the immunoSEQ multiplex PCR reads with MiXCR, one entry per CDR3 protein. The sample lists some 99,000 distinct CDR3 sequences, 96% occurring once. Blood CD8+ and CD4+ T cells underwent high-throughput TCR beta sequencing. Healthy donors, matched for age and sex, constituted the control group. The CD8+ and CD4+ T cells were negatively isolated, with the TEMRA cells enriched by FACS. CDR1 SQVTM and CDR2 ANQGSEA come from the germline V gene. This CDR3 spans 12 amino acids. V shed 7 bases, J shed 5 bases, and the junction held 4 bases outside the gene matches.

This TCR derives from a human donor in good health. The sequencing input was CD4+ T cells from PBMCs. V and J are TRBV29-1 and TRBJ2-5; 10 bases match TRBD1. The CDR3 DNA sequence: TGCAGCGCGGGACAGGGGATGGAGACCCAGTACTTC. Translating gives CSAGQGMETQYF.